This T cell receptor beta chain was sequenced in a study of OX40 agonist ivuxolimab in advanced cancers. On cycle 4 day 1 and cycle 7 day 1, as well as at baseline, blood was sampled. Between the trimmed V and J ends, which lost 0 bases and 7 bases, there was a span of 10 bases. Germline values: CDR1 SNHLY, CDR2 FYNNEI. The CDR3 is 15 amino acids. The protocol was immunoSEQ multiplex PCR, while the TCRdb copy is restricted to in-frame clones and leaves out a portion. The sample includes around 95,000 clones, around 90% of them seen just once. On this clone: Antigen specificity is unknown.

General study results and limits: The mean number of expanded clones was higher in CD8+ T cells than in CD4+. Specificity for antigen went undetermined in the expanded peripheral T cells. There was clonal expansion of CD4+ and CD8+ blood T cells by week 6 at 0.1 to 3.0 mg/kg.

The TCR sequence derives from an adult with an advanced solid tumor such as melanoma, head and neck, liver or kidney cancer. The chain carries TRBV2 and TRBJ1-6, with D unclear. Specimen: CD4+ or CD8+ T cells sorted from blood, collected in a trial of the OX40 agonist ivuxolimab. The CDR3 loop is CASSEAYSQNSPLHF. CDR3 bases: TGTGCCAGCAGTGAAGCGTACAGTCAAAATTCACCCCTCCACTTT.